A selection of T cell receptor beta chains follows, all from one sample in a study of T cell repertoires in cytomegalovirus infection. TCRdb ran MiXCR on the reads and lists one entry per CDR3 protein. The profile shows about 310,000 distinct CDR3 sequences, about a sixth of them singletons. The sequencing input was PBMCs. The receptors here all came from a human donor in good health (CMV status not recorded). Some clones in this sample may be carry-over from other donors' samples. Both conserved end residues are part of each CDR3. The order of the fields is clone size, D gene, J gene, V gene, CDR3 protein, CDR3 DNA. The D gene is left open where the match is weak. Size is stated for part of the rows, as once, few or many counts, or as a class when the clone is expanded.

clone size: many; D gene: -; J gene: TRBJ1-1; V gene: TRBV4-2; CDR3 protein: CASSQVGTANTEAFF; CDR3 DNA: TGTGCCAGCAGCCAAGTAGGGACGGCTAACACTGAAGCTTTCTTT
clone size: -; D gene: -; J gene: TRBJ2-7; V gene: TRBV6-1; CDR3 protein: CATWDTASYEQYF; CDR3 DNA: TGTGCCACCTGGGACACCGCTTCCTACGAGCAGTACTTC
clone size: many; D gene: TRBD1; J gene: TRBJ2-7; V gene: TRBV12-3/TRBV12-4; CDR3 protein: CASSPGTGRIEQYF; CDR3 DNA: TGTGCCAGCAGTCCCGGGACAGGTAGAATCGAGCAGTACTTC
clone size: many; D gene: -; J gene: TRBJ1-2; V gene: TRBV7-2; CDR3 protein: CASSLDAGVRGYTF; CDR3 DNA: TGTGCCAGCAGCTTAGACGCAGGCGTCCGCGGCTACACCTTC
clone size: -; D gene: TRBD1; J gene: TRBJ1-2; V gene: TRBV20-1; CDR3 protein: CSASPRTGGSRNYGYTF; CDR3 DNA: TGCAGTGCTTCCCCTCGGACAGGGGGCTCTAGGAACTATGGCTACACCTTC
clone size: many; D gene: -; J gene: TRBJ2-7; V gene: TRBV7-9; CDR3 protein: CASSLVSGFFSEQYF; CDR3 DNA: TGTGCCAGCAGCTTAGTCTCGGGGTTTTTCTCCGAGCAGTACTTC
clone size: few; D gene: -; J gene: TRBJ1-1; V gene: TRBV6-5; CDR3 protein: CASSYSRRGGTEAFF; CDR3 DNA: TGTGCCAGCAGTTACTCGAGGAGGGGAGGCACTGAAGCTTTCTTT
clone size: many; D gene: -; J gene: TRBJ1-5; V gene: TRBV7-2; CDR3 protein: CASSLVGVGSGDQPQHF; CDR3 DNA: TGTGCCAGCAGCTTAGTGGGGGTTGGGTCTGGGGATCAGCCCCAGCATTTT
clone size: few; D gene: -; J gene: TRBJ1-1; V gene: TRBV10-3; CDR3 protein: CAISESQNTEAFF; CDR3 DNA: TGTGCCATCAGTGAGTCGCAGAACACTGAAGCTTTCTTT
clone size: many; D gene: -; J gene: TRBJ2-6; V gene: TRBV6-6; CDR3 protein: CASSYPKGYSGANVLTF; CDR3 DNA: TGTGCCAGCAGTTACCCGAAGGGGTACTCTGGGGCCAACGTCCTGACTTTC
clone size: few; D gene: -; J gene: TRBJ1-1; V gene: TRBV28; CDR3 protein: CASSSGTPLNTEAFF; CDR3 DNA: TGTGCCAGCAGTTCCGGGACGCCCCTGAACACTGAAGCTTTCTTT
clone size: few; D gene: -; J gene: TRBJ2-3; V gene: TRBV25-1; CDR3 protein: CASSTRFGTQYF; CDR3 DNA: TGTGCCAGCTCCACCAGGTTCGGTACGCAGTATTTT
clone size: -; D gene: TRBD2; J gene: TRBJ2-1; V gene: TRBV20-1; CDR3 protein: CSALAGGSDNEQFF; CDR3 DNA: TGCAGTGCTCTAGCGGGGGGCTCGGACAATGAGCAGTTCTTC
clone size: -; D gene: TRBD1; J gene: TRBJ1-5; V gene: TRBV18; CDR3 protein: CASSVSGTGSQPQHF; CDR3 DNA: TGTGCCAGCTCAGTCTCCGGGACAGGGTCTCAGCCCCAGCATTTT
clone size: many; D gene: -; J gene: TRBJ2-7; V gene: TRBV6-1; CDR3 protein: CASSEVLARMIKIYEQYF; CDR3 DNA: TGTGCCAGCAGTGAAGTATTGGCACGGATGATTAAGATCTACGAGCAGTACTTC
clone size: -; D gene: -; J gene: TRBJ1-6; V gene: TRBV12-3/TRBV12-4; CDR3 protein: CASSPIVPRGSPLHF; CDR3 DNA: TGTGCCAGCAGTCCCATCGTACCGCGGGGGTCACCCCTCCACTTT
clone size: few; D gene: -; J gene: TRBJ2-2; V gene: TRBV2; CDR3 protein: CASGIQGTGELFF; CDR3 DNA: TGTGCCAGCGGGATACAGGGCACCGGGGAGCTGTTTTTT
clone size: many; D gene: -; J gene: TRBJ1-3; V gene: TRBV28; CDR3 protein: CASSPQGSGNTIYF; CDR3 DNA: TGTGCCAGCAGTCCGCAGGGATCCGGAAACACCATATATTTT
clone size: -; D gene: -; J gene: TRBJ1-1; V gene: TRBV4-1; CDR3 protein: CASSFWSGQGRAFF; CDR3 DNA: TGCGCCAGCAGCTTTTGGAGTGGGCAGGGGCGAGCTTTCTTT
clone size: once; D gene: TRBD1; J gene: TRBJ2-7; V gene: TRBV20-1; CDR3 protein: CSANPGTAYEQYF; CDR3 DNA: TGCAGTGCTAACCCCGGGACAGCCTACGAGCAGTACTTC
clone size: few; D gene: TRBD2; J gene: TRBJ2-3; V gene: TRBV20-1; CDR3 protein: CSARDVGGWDTQYF; CDR3 DNA: TGCAGTGCTAGAGATGTCGGGGGGTGGGATACGCAGTATTTT
clone size: -; D gene: -; J gene: TRBJ2-6; V gene: TRBV7-3; CDR3 protein: CAISLGLSGANVLTF; CDR3 DNA: TGTGCCATCAGCTTAGGCCTCTCTGGGGCCAACGTCCTGACTTTC
clone size: -; D gene: -; J gene: TRBJ2-7; V gene: TRBV29-1; CDR3 protein: CSVVVSDEQYF; CDR3 DNA: TGCAGCGTTGTGGTATCGGACGAGCAGTACTTC
clone size: -; D gene: -; J gene: TRBJ2-1; V gene: TRBV28; CDR3 protein: CASSPRQVWRQFF; CDR3 DNA: TGTGCCAGCAGTCCCCGACAGGTCTGGCGGCAGTTCTTC
clone size: few; D gene: -; J gene: TRBJ2-7; V gene: TRBV7-9; CDR3 protein: CASSPTAVGPNSYEQYF; CDR3 DNA: TGTGCCAGCAGCCCGACGGCAGTGGGTCCTAACTCCTACGAGCAGTACTTC
clone size: many; D gene: -; J gene: TRBJ2-1; V gene: TRBV7-8; CDR3 protein: CASSLTTYNEQFF; CDR3 DNA: TGTGCCAGCAGCTTAACGACCTACAATGAGCAGTTCTTC
clone size: many; D gene: -; J gene: TRBJ2-3; V gene: TRBV7-9; CDR3 protein: CASSFRLGGTDTQYF; CDR3 DNA: TGTGCCAGCAGCTTTCGTCTAGGGGGCACAGATACGCAGTATTTT
clone size: -; D gene: -; J gene: TRBJ1-5; V gene: TRBV20-1; CDR3 protein: CSARDQARDRFHF; CDR3 DNA: TGCAGTGCTAGAGATCAAGCCCGGGATCGGTTTCATTTT
clone size: -; D gene: -; J gene: TRBJ2-1; V gene: TRBV4-2; CDR3 protein: CASSQEGGSDEQFF; CDR3 DNA: TGTGCCAGCAGCCAAGAAGGGGGGTCCGATGAGCAGTTCTTC
clone size: few; D gene: TRBD2; J gene: TRBJ2-2; V gene: TRBV6-6; CDR3 protein: CASSYAGTSGADGELFF; CDR3 DNA: TGTGCCAGCAGTTACGCGGGAACTAGCGGGGCGGACGGGGAGCTGTTTTTT
clone size: few; D gene: TRBD1; J gene: TRBJ2-2; V gene: TRBV7-8; CDR3 protein: CASSLFTGAGELFF; CDR3 DNA: TGTGCCAGCAGCCTTTTTACAGGGGCCGGGGAGCTGTTTTTT
clone size: many; D gene: -; J gene: TRBJ2-7; V gene: TRBV28; CDR3 protein: CASSYPLQGRGYEQYF; CDR3 DNA: TGTGCCAGCAGTTACCCCCTACAGGGAAGAGGCTACGAGCAGTACTTC